This T cell receptor (beta chain) was retrieved from a study of shared clonotypes between healthy human individuals. Study-level points and caveats: Clonotype sharing among donors was expected to depend on sequencing depth. Exclusively blood specimens were collected; tissue repertoires likely differ.

Using approximately 200 ng DNA, approximately 30,000 T cell genomes, the sorted-subset replicate PCRs were run. Assay: immunoSEQ multiplex PCR; the TCRdb copy retains only in-frame clones and omits some. The table shows approximately 2,300,000 clones, with just under 95% occurring only once. Note on this clone: The antigen is not known.

Germline V lookup: CDR1 SGHTA, CDR2 FQGNSA. The CDR3 has 14 residues. V was pared by 2 bases and J by 3 bases, with 3 bases of the junction left unmatched. The genes are TRBV7-2 and TRBJ1-2, with 7 bases identical to TRBD1. Sequenced input: naive CD4+ T cells from PBMCs. Documented subset: CD45RA+ positively selected. The receptor was derived from a man younger than 35 in good health. Some clones in this sample may be carry-over from other donors' samples. CDR3 in DNA: TGTGCCAGCAGCTTAAGGGACAGTCACTATGGCTACACCTTC. Translated: CASSLRDSHYGYTF.